A selection of T cell receptor beta chains follows, all from one sample in a study of blood T cell repertoires in COVID-19. Assay used: immunoSEQ multiplex PCR; TCRdb lists only in-frame clones, some missing. This table holds under 250,000 clones, 83% found once. Material for sequencing was peripheral blood. The receptors here all came from a woman aged 40 to 50 with active or convalescent COVID-19. Both conserved end residues are part of each CDR3. D genes are given only for firm matches. Clone size is shown for a subset of rows, as once, few, many or a class of expanded clone.

abundance	len	v_gene	j_gene	d_gene	CDR3aa	CDR3nt
-	18	TRBV27	TRBJ2-3	-	CASSFLAVRESSTDTQYF	TGTGCCAGCAGTTTCTTAGCGGTGCGGGAATCTAGCACAGATACGCAGTATTTT
-	13	TRBV5-1	TRBJ1-1	TRBD1	CASSTLQGTEAFF	TGCGCCAGCAGCACCTTACAGGGGACTGAAGCTTTCTTT
few	12	TRBV6-6	TRBJ1-5	-	CASSLPQDPQHF	TGTGCCAGCAGTTTACCACAGGATCCCCAGCATTTT
-	14	TRBV5-1	TRBJ1-6	-	CASSTGQTDSPLHF	TGCGCCAGCAGCACAGGGCAGACAGATTCACCCCTCCACTTT
-	15	TRBV18	TRBJ1-5	TRBD1	CASSPGTGKTQPQHF	TGTGCCAGCTCACCTGGGACAGGGAAGACTCAGCCCCAGCATTTT
few	15	TRBV10-3	TRBJ1-6	TRBD1	CAISPGQGRNSPLHF	TGTGCCATCAGTCCTGGACAGGGGAGGAATTCACCCCTCCACTTT
-	15	TRBV7-3	TRBJ1-1	-	CASSPVVAQNTEAFF	TGTGCCAGCAGCCCCGTCGTGGCCCAGAACACTGAAGCTTTCTTT
-	15	TRBV12-5	TRBJ2-5	TRBD2	CASGLSGRALETQYF	TGTGCTAGTGGTCTTAGCGGGAGGGCCCTCGAGACCCAGTACTTC
-	15	TRBV27	TRBJ2-7	-	CASSHRPDGEMGKYF	TGTGCCAGCAGTCACAGGCCAGATGGGGAAATGGGGAAGTACTTC
-	15	TRBV7-2	TRBJ2-1	-	CASSSRRSNYNEQFF	TGTGCCAGCAGCTCTCGCCGGTCGAATTACAATGAGCAGTTCTTC
-	16	TRBV6-1	TRBJ2-7	-	CASSDPQGSFSSEQYF	TGTGCCAGCAGTGACCCCCAGGGCTCGTTCTCTAGTGAGCAGTACTTC
-	12	TRBV25-1	TRBJ1-2	-	CASSRSGDGYTF	TGTGCCAGCAGTCGGTCGGGGGATGGCTACACCTTC
-	15	TRBV4-3	TRBJ1-1	TRBD1	CASSQDPTGDTEAFF	TGCGCCAGCAGCCAAGACCCGACAGGGGACACTGAAGCTTTCTTT
-	13	TRBV7-9	TRBJ2-5	-	CASSLAPQETQYF	TGTGCCAGCAGCTTAGCCCCACAAGAGACCCAGTACTTC
-	20	TRBV28	TRBJ2-3	TRBD1	CASSQAPGRGPQASTDTQYF	TGTGCCAGCAGTCAAGCGCCGGGAAGGGGGCCACAAGCTAGCACAGATACGCAGTATTTT
once	16	TRBV28	TRBJ2-6	-	CASSSGGAPGANVLTF	TGTGCCAGCAGTTCCGGCGGGGCGCCTGGGGCCAACGTCCTGACTTTC